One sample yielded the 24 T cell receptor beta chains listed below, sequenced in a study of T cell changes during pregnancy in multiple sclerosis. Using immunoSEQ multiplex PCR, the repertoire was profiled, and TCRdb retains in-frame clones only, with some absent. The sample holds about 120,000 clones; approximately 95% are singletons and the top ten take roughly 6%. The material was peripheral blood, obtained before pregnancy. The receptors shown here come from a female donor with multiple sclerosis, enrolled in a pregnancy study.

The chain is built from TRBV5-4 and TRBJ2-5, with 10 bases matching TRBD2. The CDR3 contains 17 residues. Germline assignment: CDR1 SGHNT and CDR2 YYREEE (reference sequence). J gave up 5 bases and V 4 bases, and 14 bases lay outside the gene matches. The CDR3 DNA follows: TGTGCCAGCAGCCAAGAACTAAGCGGGGGGGCCTTGGAGACCCAGTACTTC. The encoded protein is CASSQELSGGALETQYF. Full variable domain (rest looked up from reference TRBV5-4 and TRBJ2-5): ETGVTQSPTHLIKTRGQQVTLRCSSQSGHNTVSWYQQALGQGPQFIFQYYREEENGRGNFPPRFSGLQFPNYSSELNVNALELDDSALYLCASSQELSGGALETQYFGPGTRLLVL.

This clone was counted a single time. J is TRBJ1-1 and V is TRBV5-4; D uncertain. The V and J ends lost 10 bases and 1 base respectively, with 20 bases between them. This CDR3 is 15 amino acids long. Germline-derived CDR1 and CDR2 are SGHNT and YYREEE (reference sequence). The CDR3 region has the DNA TGTGCCGCCCAACCCAGAGGGAAACCGAACACTGAAGCTTTCTTT. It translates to CAAQPRGKPNTEAFF.

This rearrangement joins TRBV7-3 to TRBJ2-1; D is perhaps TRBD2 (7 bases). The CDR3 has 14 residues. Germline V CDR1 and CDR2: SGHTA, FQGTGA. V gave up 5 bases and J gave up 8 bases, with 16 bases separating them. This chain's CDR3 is CASSPQRGGDEQFF. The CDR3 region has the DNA TGTGCCAGCAGCCCCCAAAGGGGGGGCGATGAGCAGTTCTTC. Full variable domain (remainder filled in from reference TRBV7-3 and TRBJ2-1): GAGVSQTPSNKVTEKGKYVELRCDPISGHTALYWYRQSLGQGPEFLIYFQGTGAADDSGLPNDRFFAVRPEGSVSTLKIQRTERGDSAVYLCASSPQRGGDEQFFGPGTRLTVL.

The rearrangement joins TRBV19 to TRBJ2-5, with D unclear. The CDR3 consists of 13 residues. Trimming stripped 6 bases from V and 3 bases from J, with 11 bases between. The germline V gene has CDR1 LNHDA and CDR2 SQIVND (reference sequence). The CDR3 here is CASSLSREETQYF. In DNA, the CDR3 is TGTGCCAGTAGCCTTAGCAGAGAAGAGACCCAGTACTTC.

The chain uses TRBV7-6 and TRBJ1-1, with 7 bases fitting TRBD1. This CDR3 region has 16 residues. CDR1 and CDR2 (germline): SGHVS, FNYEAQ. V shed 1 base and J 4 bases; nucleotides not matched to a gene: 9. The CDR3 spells CASSLGQGVRGTEAFF. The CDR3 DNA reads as TGTGCCAGCAGCTTAGGCCAGGGGGTTAGGGGCACTGAAGCTTTCTTT.

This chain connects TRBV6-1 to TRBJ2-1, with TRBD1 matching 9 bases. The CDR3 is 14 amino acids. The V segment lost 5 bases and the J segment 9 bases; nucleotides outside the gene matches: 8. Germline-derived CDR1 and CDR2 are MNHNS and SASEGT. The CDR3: CASSFGQGQGEQFF. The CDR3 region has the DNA TGTGCCAGCAGTTTCGGACAGGGGCAGGGTGAGCAGTTCTTC.

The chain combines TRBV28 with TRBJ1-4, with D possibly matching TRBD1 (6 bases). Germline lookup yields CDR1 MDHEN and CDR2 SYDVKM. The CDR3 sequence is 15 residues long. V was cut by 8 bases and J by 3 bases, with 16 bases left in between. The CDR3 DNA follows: TGTGCCAGCTCGGTGACAGGCTTCTCTAATGAAAAACTGTTTTTT. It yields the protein CASSVTGFSNEKLFF.

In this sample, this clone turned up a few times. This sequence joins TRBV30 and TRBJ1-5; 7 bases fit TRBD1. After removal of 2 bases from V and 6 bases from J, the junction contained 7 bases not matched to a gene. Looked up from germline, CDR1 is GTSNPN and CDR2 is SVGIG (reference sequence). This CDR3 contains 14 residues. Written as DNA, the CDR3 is TGTGCCTGGAGTTCAACAGGGGACGGTCAGCCCCAGCATTTT. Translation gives CAWSSTGDGQPQHF.

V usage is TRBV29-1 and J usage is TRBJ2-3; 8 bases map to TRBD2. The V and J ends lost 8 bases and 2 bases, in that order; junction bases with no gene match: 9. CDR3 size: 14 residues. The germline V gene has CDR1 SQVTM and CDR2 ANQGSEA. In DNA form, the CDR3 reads TGCAGCTGGACCGGCGGGGGGCTCACAGATACGCAGTATTTT. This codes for CSWTGGGLTDTQYF.

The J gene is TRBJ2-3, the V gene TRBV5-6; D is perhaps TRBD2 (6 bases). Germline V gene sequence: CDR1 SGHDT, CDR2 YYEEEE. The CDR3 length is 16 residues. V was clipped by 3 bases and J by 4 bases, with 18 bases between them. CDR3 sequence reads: CASSYKTLLAPDTQYF. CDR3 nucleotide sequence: TGTGCCAGCAGCTACAAGACCTTACTAGCCCCAGATACGCAGTATTTT.

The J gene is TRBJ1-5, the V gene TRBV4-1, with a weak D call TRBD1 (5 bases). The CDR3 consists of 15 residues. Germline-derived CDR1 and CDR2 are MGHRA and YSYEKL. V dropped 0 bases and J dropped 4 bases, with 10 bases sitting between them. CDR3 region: CASSQEGVSNQPQHF. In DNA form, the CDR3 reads TGCGCCAGCAGCCAAGAAGGGGTTTCAAATCAGCCCCAGCATTTT.

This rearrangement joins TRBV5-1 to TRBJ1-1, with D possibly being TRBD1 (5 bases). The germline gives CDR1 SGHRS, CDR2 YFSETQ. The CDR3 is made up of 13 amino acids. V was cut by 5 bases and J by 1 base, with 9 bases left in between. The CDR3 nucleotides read TGCGCCAGCAGATCTCAGGGGAACACTGAAGCTTTCTTT. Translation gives CASRSQGNTEAFF. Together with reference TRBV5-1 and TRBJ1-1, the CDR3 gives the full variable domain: KAGVTQTPRYLIKTRGQQVTLSCSPISGHRSVSWYQQTPGQGLQFLFEYFSETQRNKGNFPGRFSGRQFSNSRSEMNVSTLELGDSALYLCASRSQGNTEAFFGQGTRLTVV.

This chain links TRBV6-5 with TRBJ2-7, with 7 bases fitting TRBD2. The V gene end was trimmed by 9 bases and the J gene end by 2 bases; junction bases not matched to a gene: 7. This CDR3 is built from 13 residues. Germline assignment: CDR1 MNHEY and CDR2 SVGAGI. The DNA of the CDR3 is TGTGCCAGTCGAAAAGCGGGGACCTACGAGCAGTACTTC. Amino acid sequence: CASRKAGTYEQYF.

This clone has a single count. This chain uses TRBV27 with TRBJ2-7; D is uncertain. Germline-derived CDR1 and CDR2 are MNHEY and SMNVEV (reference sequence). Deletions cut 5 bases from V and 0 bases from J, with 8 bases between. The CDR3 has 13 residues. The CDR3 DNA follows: TGTGCCAGCAGTCCTACTAACTCCTACGAGCAGTACTTC. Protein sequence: CASSPTNSYEQYF.

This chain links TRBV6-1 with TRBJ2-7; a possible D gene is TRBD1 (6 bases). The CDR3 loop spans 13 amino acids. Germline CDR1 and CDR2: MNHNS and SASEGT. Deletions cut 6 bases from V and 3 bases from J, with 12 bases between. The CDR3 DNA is TGTGCCAGCAGAAAAACAGGGTACTACGAGCAGTACTTC. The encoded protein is CASRKTGYYEQYF.

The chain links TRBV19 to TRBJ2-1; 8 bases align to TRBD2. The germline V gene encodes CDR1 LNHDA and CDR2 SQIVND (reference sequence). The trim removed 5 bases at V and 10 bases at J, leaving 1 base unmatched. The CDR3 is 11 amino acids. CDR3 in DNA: TGTGCCAGTAGTTCGGGGGGGGAGCAGTTCTTC. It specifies CASSSGGEQFF.

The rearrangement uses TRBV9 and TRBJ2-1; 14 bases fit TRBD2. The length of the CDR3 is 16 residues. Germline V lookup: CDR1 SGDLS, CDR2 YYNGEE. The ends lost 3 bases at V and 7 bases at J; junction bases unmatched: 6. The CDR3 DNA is TGTGCCAGCAGCGCGGGACTAGCGGGAGTAGAGAATGAGCAGTTCTTC. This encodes CASSAGLAGVENEQFF.

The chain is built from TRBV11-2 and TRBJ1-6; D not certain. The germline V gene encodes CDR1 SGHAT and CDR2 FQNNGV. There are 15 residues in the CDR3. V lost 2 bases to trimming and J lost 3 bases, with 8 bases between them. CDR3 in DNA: TGTGCCAGCAGCTTACTCCCAGGCTATAATTCACCCCTCCACTTT. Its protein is CASSLLPGYNSPLHF.

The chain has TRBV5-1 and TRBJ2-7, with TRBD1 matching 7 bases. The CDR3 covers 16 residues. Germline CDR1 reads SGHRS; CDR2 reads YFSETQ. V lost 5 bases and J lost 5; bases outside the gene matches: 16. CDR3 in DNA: TGCGCCAGCAGTTACCGACAGGGTTCGATTGTAGACGAGCAGTACTTC. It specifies CASSYRQGSIVDEQYF.

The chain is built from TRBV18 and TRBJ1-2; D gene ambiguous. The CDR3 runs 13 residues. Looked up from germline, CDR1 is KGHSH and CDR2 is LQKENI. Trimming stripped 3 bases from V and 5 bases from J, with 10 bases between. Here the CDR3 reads CASSPQDNYGYTF. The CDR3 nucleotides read TGTGCCAGCTCACCCCAAGACAATTATGGCTACACCTTC. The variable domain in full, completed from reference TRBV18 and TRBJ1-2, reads NAGVMQNPRHLVRRRGQEARLRCSPMKGHSHVYWYRQLPEEGLKFMVYLQKENIIDESGMPKERFSAEFPKEGPSILRIQQVVRGDSAAYFCASSPQDNYGYTFGSGTRLTVV.

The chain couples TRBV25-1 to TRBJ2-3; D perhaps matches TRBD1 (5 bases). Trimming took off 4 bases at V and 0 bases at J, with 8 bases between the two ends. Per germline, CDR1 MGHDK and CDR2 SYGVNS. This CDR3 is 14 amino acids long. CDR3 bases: TGTGCCAGCAGTGTAGCAGGGAGCACAGATACGCAGTATTTT. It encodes CASSVAGSTDTQYF.

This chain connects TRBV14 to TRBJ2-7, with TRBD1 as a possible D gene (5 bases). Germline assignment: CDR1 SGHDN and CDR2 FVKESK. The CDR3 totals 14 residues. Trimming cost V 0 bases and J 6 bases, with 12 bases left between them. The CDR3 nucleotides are TGTGCCAGCAGCCAAGATCGAAGGGGTGGCGAGCAGTACTTC. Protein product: CASSQDRRGGEQYF.

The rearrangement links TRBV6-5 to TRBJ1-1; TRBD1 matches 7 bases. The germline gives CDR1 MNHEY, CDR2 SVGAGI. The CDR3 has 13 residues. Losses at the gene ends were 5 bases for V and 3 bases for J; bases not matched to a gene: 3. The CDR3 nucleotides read TGTGCCAGCAGTGCGGGACAGCACACTGAAGCTTTCTTT. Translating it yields CASSAGQHTEAFF.

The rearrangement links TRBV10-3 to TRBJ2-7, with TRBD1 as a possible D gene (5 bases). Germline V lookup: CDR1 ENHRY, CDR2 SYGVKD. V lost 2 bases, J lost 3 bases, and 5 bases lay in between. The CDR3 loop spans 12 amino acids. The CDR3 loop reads CAISEQGYEQYF. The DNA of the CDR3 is TGTGCCATCAGTGAGCAGGGCTACGAGCAGTACTTC.